This T cell receptor beta chain was observed in a study of cytomegalovirus exposure and HLA in healthy donors. Losses at the gene ends were 3 bases for V and 4 bases for J; bases not matched to a gene: 7. CDR1 and CDR2 from the germline V gene are MGHRA and YSYEKL. This CDR3 has 15 residues. Points on this clone: The antigen is undetermined.

Study-level findings and limits: Across donors, presence/absence analyses took sequencing depth to be roughly uniform.

13 Jbeta primers and 60 Vbeta primers were used for the PCR. Generated by immunoSEQ multiplex PCR, the TCRdb table keeps only in-frame clones and is missing some. The data show approximately 100,000 clones, around 75% seen once. Nominally healthy donors were sampled, though unrecorded immune exposures were likely. The chain is built from TRBV4-1 and TRBJ2-7, with 9 bases identical to TRBD2. The specimen sequenced was PBMCs. The sequence came from a male donor in good health and CMV-seropositive. This CDR3 reads CASSQIAGAWYEQYF. The CDR3 nucleotides are TGCGCCAGCAGCCAGATAGCGGGGGCGTGGTACGAGCAGTACTTC.